A single sample is the source of the 4 T cell receptor beta chains below, sequenced in a study of CD8+ T cells in alopecia areata. Following RNA extraction, reverse transcription yielded cDNA that acted as the sequencing template. The assay was immunoSEQ multiplex PCR, and TCRdb's table has in-frame clones only and misses some. The sample lists hundreds of thousands of clones, approximately 60% occurring once. The treatment denotes: oral pan-JAK inhibitor, 5-10 mg twice daily. The sample was CD4+ T cells sorted from blood, taken at approximately week 51, from a patient treated with tofacitinib. The origin of the receptors is a human donor with alopecia areata.

CDR3 nucleotides: TGTGCCAGCAGTTACCCTGACAGGGGGGAAAAACTGTTTTTT. The encoded protein is CASSYPDRGEKLFF. This chain uses TRBV6-6 with TRBJ1-4, with 9 bases that match TRBD1. J was trimmed by 8 bases and V by 2 bases; bases with no gene match: 3. CDR1 is MNHNY, CDR2 SVGAGI, per germline (reference sequence). The CDR3 covers 14 residues.

The sample holds a few counts of this clone. The chain couples TRBV4-3 to TRBJ2-7, with D possibly being TRBD1 (6 bases). The germline V gene encodes CDR1 LGHNA and CDR2 YSLEER. Trimming pared 3 bases from V and 2 bases from J, leaving 14 bases between. The CDR3 has 15 residues. CDR3 sequence reads: CASSHPKDRAYEQYF. In DNA form, the CDR3 reads TGCGCCAGCAGCCATCCCAAGGACAGAGCCTACGAGCAGTACTTC.

This chain joins TRBV5-4 and TRBJ1-6; TRBD1 matches 10 bases. There are 15 residues in the CDR3. Trimming removed 0 bases from V and 9 bases from J; junction bases left unmatched: 3. From germline, CDR1 is SGHNT and CDR2 YYREEE (reference sequence). The CDR3 is CASSLGTGGGSPLHF. The CDR3 bases are TGTGCCAGCAGCTTGGGGACAGGGGGTGGTTCACCCCTCCACTTT.

The V gene is TRBV5-1, the J gene TRBJ2-3; D not resolved. With 2 bases removed from V and 4 bases from J, the gap between germline ends came to 14 bases. Germline CDR1 SGHRS, CDR2 YFSETQ. The CDR3 sequence is 15 residues long. The CDR3 DNA sequence: TGCGCCAGCAGCTTCCGGTCCTCTGGACCAGATACGCAGTATTTT. Translated: CASSFRSSGPDTQYF.